The present entry profiles one TCR beta chain with its context. These data come from a study of T-cell reconstitution after alpha-beta-depleted transplantation in children. As it was prepared, the TCRbeta library received unique molecular identifiers. TCRdb re-called the PCR reads with MiXCR, one entry per CDR3 protein. The table shows 200,000 to 250,000 distinct CDR3 sequences, with around 13% occurring only once. Germline V gene sequence: CDR1 SGHTA, CDR2 FQGNSA. V was trimmed by 1 base and J by 7 bases, leaving 9 bases between them. The CDR3 is 13 residues long. The sequencing here drew on PBMCs from the stem cell graft donor, taken from the stem cell graft. The J gene is TRBJ2-3, the V gene TRBV7-2, with D possibly TRBD1 on 6 matching bases. This receptor was identified in a human donor who donated a stem cell graft to a child with acute lymphoblastic leukemia. This CDR3 is CASSLVRGNTQYF. As DNA, the CDR3 is TGTGCCAGCAGCTTAGTCAGGGGAAATACGCAGTATTTT.